This T cell receptor (beta chain) came from a study of radiation and T cells in renal cell carcinoma. This clone was detected only once. Its cognate antigen is unknown. General study points: Top tumor clonotypes rose in blood 2 weeks post-radiation, then contracted. No pretreatment tumor biopsies were available for baseline clonotypes.

Time point specified: blood 4 weeks post-SBRT, at nephrectomy. Treatment denoted: 15 Gy SBRT to primary tumor, nephrectomy 4 weeks later. Serial blood draws occurred at baseline and 2 and 4 weeks post-SBRT. Clear cell pathology was present in this patient's renal cell carcinoma. Sequenced by immunoSEQ multiplex PCR; TCRdb stores in-frame clones only, minus some. The sample has around 64,000 clones, 60% to 85% seen once. The material sequenced was blood, taken from a patient whose treatment included radiotherapy and nephrectomy. This clonotype was sampled from a man in his sixties with renal cell carcinoma.

CDR3 residues: CASSSSRGALGGNQPQHF. CDR3 DNA sequence: TGTGCCAGCAGCTCCAGTAGGGGGGCCCTCGGGGGCAATCAGCCCCAGCATTTT. The V call is TRBV11-2, the J call TRBJ1-5, with a tentative D call TRBD1 (6 bases). This CDR3 has 18 residues. Germline loops: CDR1 SGHAT, CDR2 FQNNGV. Deletions cut 4 bases from V and 2 bases from J, with 21 bases between.